This TCR beta chain was identified in a study of STAT3 mutations in large granular lymphocyte leukemia. Points from the study as a whole: Every T-LGLL patient had at least one immunodominant TCRbeta clonotype.

Clones were read by immunoSEQ multiplex PCR, and TCRdb kept only the in-frame ones, dropping some. The sample yields fewer than 15,000 clones, 88% seen once. Details on this clone: Its antigen is not identified.

Germline CDR1 SGHTA, CDR2 FQGNSA. The CDR3 runs 15 residues. Trimming pared 5 bases from V and 4 bases from J, leaving 17 bases between. The chain carries TRBV7-2 and TRBJ1-2; D gene uncertain. Sequenced: PBMCs. This clonotype was obtained from a human donor with T large granular lymphocyte leukemia. Some clones in this sample may be carry-over from other donors' samples. For the CDR3, the DNA is TGTGCCAGCAGCCCCTGGTCGGAGGCCTCCTATGGCTACACCTTC. Amino acids: CASSPWSEASYGYTF.